This TCR beta chain was captured in a study of post-analysis software for immune sequencing data (dated by TCRdb to about 2015). Study-level background: Disease courses on record covered relapsing-remitting, secondary progressive and progressive-relapsing multiple sclerosis, though some patients had no subtype annotation. The patient repertoires were compared against approximately ten previously published healthy control repertoires obtained from donors aged about 6 to 25 years. A subset of samples was prepared in parallel using single-end sample barcoding, then pooled and co-amplified after Illumina adapter ligation.

Paper-wide results and their limitations: Compared with controls, multiple sclerosis patients had significantly lower normalized Chao1 diversity, a finding suggesting substantial peripheral T-cell clonal expansion. Patients showed significantly higher frequencies than controls for about 5 TRBV segments, among them TRBV5-6, TRBV5-1 and TRBV20-1. When samples were clustered directly using the F measure, samples prepared in the same batch co-clustered strongly, which prompted a batch-effect correction. The multiple sclerosis patient group was slightly younger than the control group.

This clonotype was seen a handful of times. What this receptor recognizes is not known. No much larger clone exists at a distance of one base, and base qualities are not known. Receptors were amplified or captured by PCR. Data came from an Illumina HiSeq 2500. To reduce PCR and sequencing biases, unique molecular identifiers were built into the TCR beta cDNA libraries. Per 1 to 10 million input T cells, roughly 500,000 cDNA molecules were obtained, such that each molecule approximated one T cell. The patient libraries were prepared and sequenced using the same protocol as the earlier healthy control dataset. Samples belonging to the same batch were prepared together, multiplexed and sequenced on a shared HiSeq lane. For the original study's pipeline: MIGEC was used to process the raw barcoded reads, and molecular identifier groups with only a single read were discarded before consensus assembly and CDR3 extraction. Clonotype tables were post-analysed with VDJtools, normalizing diversity by down-sampling all datasets to the smallest sample size. Repertoire overlap clustering matched CDR3 amino acid but not nucleotide sequences to correct batch-related cross-sample contamination. Starting from the raw public reads, TCRdb applied fastp trimming at Q25, assembled clones with MiXCR and retained in-frame beta chains. Identical CDR3 protein sequences are pooled into one entry, listed with their most common genes and DNA. The V and J calls were determined by TCRdb, not by the authors. In this sample the table shows hundreds of thousands of distinct CDR3 sequences, 53% of which occur a single time. About 4.8% of the sample is held by the ten biggest clonotypes.

The germline V gene (reference sequence) supplies CDR1 SGHKS and CDR2 YYEKEE. The cysteine opens and the phenylalanine closes a CDR3 of 18 amino acids. Only the CDR3 DNA is retained, 54 bases long and in frame from the first base. V trim: 2 bases; J trim: 0 bases; unmatched bases: 8. To demonstrate the VDJtools post-analysis software, the study profiled TCR beta repertoires from the peripheral blood of about 13 young patients with multiple sclerosis. The multiple sclerosis patients were children and adolescents between roughly 6 and 16 years of age. The rearranged chain carries TRBV5-5 and TRBJ1-6; 7 bases in the junction line up with TRBD1. The sequenced material came from blood. This receptor was identified in a girl between 10 and 17 years old with multiple sclerosis. The bases read TGTGCCAGCAGCTTAAGACAGGACAGGAGCTCCTATAATTCACCCCTCCACTTT. Its protein is CASSLRQDRSSYNSPLHF. Supplemented by the reference TRBV5-5 and TRBJ1-6 proteins around the CDR3, the complete variable domain is DAGVTQSPTHLIKTRGQQVTLRCSPISGHKSVSWYQQVLGQGPQFIFQYYEKEERGRGNFPDRFSARQFPNYSSELNVNALLLGDSALYLCASSLRQDRSSYNSPLHFGNGTRLTVT.